This T cell receptor (beta chain) was identified during a study of T cells in Graves' hyperthyroidism and ophthalmopathy. The CDR3 spans 13 residues. With 6 bases clipped from V and 5 bases from J, the junction kept 6 bases outside the gene matches. CDR1 SGHNT and CDR2 YENEEA come from the germline V gene. This clonotype was found a few times. The antigen is not known. RNA transcripts provided the source from which TCR beta CDR3 regions were amplified. First-round RT-PCR with HTBI primers amplified the TCR CDR3 region. MiXCR was run by TCRdb on the multiplex PCR reads, yielding one entry per CDR3 protein. The sample lists 550,000 to 800,000 distinct CDR3 sequences, 16% seen once, with around 7.7% in the top ten. Study results and limitations: Prediction of ophthalmopathy progression came a median roughly 7.1 months pre-onset.

The receptor comes from a young man with Graves' hyperthyroidism. This sequence joins TRBV11-3 and TRBJ1-1, with 7 bases that match TRBD1. Material for sequencing was blood. The CDR3 DNA reads as TGTGCCAGCAGTGACAGGGAAAGAACTGAAGCTTTCTTT. This translates into CASSDRERTEAFF.